The T cell receptor beta chain under discussion was sequenced for a study of graft-versus-host responses after intestinal transplantation. As for the study in general: All recipients got anti-thymocyte globulin induction, then tacrolimus and steroids for 2 to 4 years. Points from the study as a whole: The recipient marrow held GvH clones, and some of them showed up first in ileum or blood. An association linked early post-transplant HvG declines with peak circulating GvH clone levels.

Profiled with immunoSEQ multiplex PCR; TCRdb holds only in-frame clones, not every one. Of tens of thousands of clones in the sample, 87% were seen once. Intraepithelial and lamina propria lymphocytes were freed from processed graft tissue. Details on this clone: Antigen: not known.

V lost 4 bases and J lost 2, with 12 bases in between. This CDR3 region has 15 residues. Germline loops: CDR1 SGHTS, CDR2 YDEGEE. This receptor was taken from a human patient who received an intestinal transplant, so some T cells may come from the graft donor. Sequenced here: ileum tissue, sampled 200 to 210 days after intestinal transplant. The chain couples TRBV5-8 to TRBJ1-4, with D unresolved. CDR3 region: CASSRAARTNEKLFF. CDR3 nucleotide sequence: TGTGCCAGCAGCCGGGCGGCGAGGACTAATGAAAAACTGTTTTTT. The entire variable domain, with the rest obtained from reference TRBV5-8 and TRBJ1-4, is as follows: EAGVTQSPTHLIKTRGQQATLRCSPISGHTSVYWYQQALGLGLQFLLWYDEGEERNRGNFPPRFSGRQFPNYSSELNVNALELEDSALYLCASSRAARTNEKLFFGSGTQLSVL.